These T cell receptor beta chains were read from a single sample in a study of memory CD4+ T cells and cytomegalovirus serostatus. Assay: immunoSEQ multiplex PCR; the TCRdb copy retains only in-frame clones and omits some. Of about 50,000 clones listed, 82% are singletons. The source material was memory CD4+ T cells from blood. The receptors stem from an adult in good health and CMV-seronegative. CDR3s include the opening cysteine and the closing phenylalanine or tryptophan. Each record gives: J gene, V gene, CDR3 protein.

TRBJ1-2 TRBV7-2 CASSSGQAYGYTF
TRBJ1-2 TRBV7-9 CASSPDRVGDYGYTF
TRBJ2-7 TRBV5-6 CASSPKSFLGRIYEQYF
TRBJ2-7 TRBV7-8 CASSQQGGGSYEQYF
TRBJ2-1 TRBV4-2 CASSQEWGTWNEQFF
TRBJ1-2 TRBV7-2 CASSSQGQTYTF
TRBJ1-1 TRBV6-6 CASSYGRMNTEAFF
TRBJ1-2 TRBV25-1 CASSKTGSHYGYTF
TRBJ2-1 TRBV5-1 CASSTRASQAHEQFF
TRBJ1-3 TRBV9 CASSVAARSGNTIYF
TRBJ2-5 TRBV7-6 CASSSSGGASPTQYF
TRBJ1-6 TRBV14 CASSQGGGQLALHF
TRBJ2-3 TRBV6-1 CATTGTADTQYF
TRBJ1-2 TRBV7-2 CASSSTGGYGYTF
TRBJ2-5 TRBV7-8 CASSLQPGQQETQYF
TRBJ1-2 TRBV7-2 CASSLERTGGYGYTF
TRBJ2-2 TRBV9 CASSVASGTSYTGELFF
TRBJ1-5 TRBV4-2 CASSQASGQGQPQHF
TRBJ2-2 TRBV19 CASSTASGAGELFF
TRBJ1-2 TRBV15 CATSRGAVSYGYTF
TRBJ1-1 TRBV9 CASSGTLNTEAFF
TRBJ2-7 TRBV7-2 CASSLAGQSTYEQYF
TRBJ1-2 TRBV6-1 CASSGGQRYGYTF
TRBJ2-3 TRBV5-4 CASSLPSGTDTQYF
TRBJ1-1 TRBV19 CASSLGRGGLTEAFF
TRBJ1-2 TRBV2 CASSLGGSANYGYTF
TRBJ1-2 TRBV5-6 CASSLASDSYGYTF
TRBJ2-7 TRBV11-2 CASSFGQGREQYF
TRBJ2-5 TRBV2 CASQSGKETQYF
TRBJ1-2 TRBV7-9 CASSLAQGANYGYTF
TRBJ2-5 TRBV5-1 CASSFLLGKTQYF
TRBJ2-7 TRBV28 CASSIQTLGEQYF
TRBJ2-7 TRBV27 CASSFWTGYPYEQYF
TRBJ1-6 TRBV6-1 CASSLTKTGNSPLHF
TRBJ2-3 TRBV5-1 CASSSTGPDTQYF
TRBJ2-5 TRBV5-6 CASSLSATQETQYF
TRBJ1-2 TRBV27 CASSFRTGFSGYTF
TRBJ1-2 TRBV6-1 CASTEDGSFYGYTF
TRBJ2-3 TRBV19 CASSVRPGVAFTDTQYF
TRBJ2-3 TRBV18 CASSPPITDTQYF
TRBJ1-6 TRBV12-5 CASGQGFGNSPLHF
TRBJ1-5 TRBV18 CASSPDQGSNQPQHF
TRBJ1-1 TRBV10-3 CAISESSSAGAFF
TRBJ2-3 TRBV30 CAGGPAADTQYF
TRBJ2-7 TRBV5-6 CASSLWGVTSYEQYF
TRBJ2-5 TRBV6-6 CASSSPGGAETQYF
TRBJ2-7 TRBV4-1 CASSQEAGPILNSYEQYF
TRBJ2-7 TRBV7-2 CASSSNRGYEQYF
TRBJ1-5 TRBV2 CASTKDRGAQPQHF
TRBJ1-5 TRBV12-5 CASGSGFDQPQHF
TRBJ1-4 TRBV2 CASSGGRNEKLFF
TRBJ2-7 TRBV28 CASSSRGLEQYF
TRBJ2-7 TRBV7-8 CASSFPGTSSSYEQYF
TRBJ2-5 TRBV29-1 CSGDRAKTQYF
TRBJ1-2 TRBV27 CASSPHRGRNYGYTF
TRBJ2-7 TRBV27 CASSRRSTGHTYEQYF
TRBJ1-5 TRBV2 CAVGQGRGSNQPQHF
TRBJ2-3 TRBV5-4 CASSLPDRVADTQYF
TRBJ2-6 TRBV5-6 CASSLVRGRATSGANVLTF